This T cell receptor beta chain is from a study of T-cell memory formation after mild COVID-19. Study-wide findings and caveats: Chiefly within CM and EM were the contracting CD4+ clones; CD8+ ones were within EMRA. There was no confirmation that second-wave clones peaking on day 37 were SARS-CoV-2 specific. Memory sampled before infection contained some responding clones, suggesting cross-reactive memory joined.

CDR1 is SEHNR and CDR2 is FQNEAQ in the germline V gene (reference sequence). The V end was cut by 5 bases, the J end by 1 base, with 27 bases between. The CDR3 consists of 20 residues. From the 5' RACE reads, TCRdb called clonotypes with MiXCR, one entry per CDR3 protein. The sample carries 120,000 to 150,000 distinct CDR3 sequences, about 5.7% recorded once. This clonotype appeared a few times. Its specificity is unknown. The clonotype was recovered from an adult woman who had mild COVID-19 (a few samples of this study predate the infection). Cell type and time point are not known. This chain joins TRBV7-9 and TRBJ2-1, with D perhaps matching TRBD1 or TRBD2 (8 bases each). Sample: PBMCs or a T cell subset sorted from them (not recorded which). CDR3 residues: CASSPPGKAGGQGSYNEQFF. The CDR3 region has the DNA TGTGCCAGCAGCCCACCAGGAAAGGCGGGAGGACAGGGTTCCTACAATGAGCAGTTCTTC.